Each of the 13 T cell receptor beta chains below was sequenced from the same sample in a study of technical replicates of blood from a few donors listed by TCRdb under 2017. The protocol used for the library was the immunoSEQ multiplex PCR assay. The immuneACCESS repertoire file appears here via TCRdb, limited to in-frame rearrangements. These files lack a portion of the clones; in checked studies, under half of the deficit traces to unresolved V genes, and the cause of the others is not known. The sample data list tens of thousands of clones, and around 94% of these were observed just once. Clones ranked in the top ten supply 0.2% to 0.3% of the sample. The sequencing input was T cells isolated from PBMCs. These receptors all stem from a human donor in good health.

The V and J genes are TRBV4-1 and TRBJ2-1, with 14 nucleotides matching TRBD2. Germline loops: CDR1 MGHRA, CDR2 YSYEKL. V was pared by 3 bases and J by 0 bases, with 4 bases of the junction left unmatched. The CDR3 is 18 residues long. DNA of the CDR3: TGCGCCAGCAGCCAGGGACTAGCGGGAGAGTACTCCTACAATGAGCAGTTCTTC. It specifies CASSQGLAGEYSYNEQFF.

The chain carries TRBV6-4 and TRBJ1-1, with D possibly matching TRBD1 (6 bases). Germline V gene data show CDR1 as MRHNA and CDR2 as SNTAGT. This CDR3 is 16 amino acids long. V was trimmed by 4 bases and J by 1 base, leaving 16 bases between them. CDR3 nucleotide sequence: TGTGCCAGCAGTGGGGGGCAGCATGGATCGAACACTGAAGCTTTCTTT. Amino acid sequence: CASSGGQHGSNTEAFF.

The CDR3: CASSSLLAGDTDTQYF. The CDR3 DNA reads as TGTGCCAGTAGTTCATTACTAGCGGGAGACACAGATACGCAGTATTTT. The chain links TRBV19 to TRBJ2-3; 11 bases are a match to TRBD2. The ends lost 5 bases at V and 2 bases at J; junction bases unmatched: 6. CDR1 is LNHDA, CDR2 SQIVND, per germline (reference sequence). The CDR3 loop spans 16 amino acids.

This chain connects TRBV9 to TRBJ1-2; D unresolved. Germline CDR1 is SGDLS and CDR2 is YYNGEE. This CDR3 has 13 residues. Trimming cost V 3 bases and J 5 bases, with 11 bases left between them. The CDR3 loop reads CASSAASDYGYTF. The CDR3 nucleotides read TGTGCCAGCAGCGCCGCTAGTGATTATGGCTACACCTTC.

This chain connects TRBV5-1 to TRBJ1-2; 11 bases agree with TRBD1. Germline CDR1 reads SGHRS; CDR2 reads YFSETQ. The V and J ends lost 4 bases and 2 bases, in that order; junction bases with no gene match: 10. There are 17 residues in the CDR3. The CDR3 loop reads CASSVQRTGGSNYGYTF. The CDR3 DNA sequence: TGCGCCAGCAGCGTGCAGAGGACAGGGGGCAGCAACTATGGCTACACCTTC. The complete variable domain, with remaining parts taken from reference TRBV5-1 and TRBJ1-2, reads KAGVTQTPRYLIKTRGQQVTLSCSPISGHRSVSWYQQTPGQGLQFLFEYFSETQRNKGNFPGRFSGRQFSNSRSEMNVSTLELGDSALYLCASSVQRTGGSNYGYTFGSGTRLTVV.

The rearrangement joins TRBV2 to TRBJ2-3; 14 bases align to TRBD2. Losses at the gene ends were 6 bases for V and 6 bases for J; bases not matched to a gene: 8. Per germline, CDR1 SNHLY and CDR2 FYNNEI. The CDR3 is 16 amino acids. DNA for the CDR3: TGTGCCAGCAGGCCTGGACTAGCGGGGGGCAGGGATACGCAGTATTTT. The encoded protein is CASRPGLAGGRDTQYF.

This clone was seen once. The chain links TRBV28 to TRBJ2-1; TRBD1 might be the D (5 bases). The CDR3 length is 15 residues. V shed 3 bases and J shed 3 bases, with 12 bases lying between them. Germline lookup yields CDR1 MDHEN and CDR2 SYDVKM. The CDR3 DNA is TGTGCCAGCAGTTTGCTTGACAGTGTCTACAATGAGCAGTTCTTC. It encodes CASSLLDSVYNEQFF.

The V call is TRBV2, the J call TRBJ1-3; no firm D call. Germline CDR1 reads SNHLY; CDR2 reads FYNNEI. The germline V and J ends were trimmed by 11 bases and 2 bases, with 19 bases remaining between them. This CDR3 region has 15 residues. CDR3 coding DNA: TGTGCCGGTCTACTCGACGGAGGGACTGGAAACACCATATATTTT. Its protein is CAGLLDGGTGNTIYF.

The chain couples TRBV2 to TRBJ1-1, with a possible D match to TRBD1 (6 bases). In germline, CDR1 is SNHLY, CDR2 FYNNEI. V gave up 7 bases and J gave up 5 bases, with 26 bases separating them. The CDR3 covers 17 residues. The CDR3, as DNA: TGTGCCAGCACCCCCCCCCGCACGCCGGGGGGGACAACTGAAGCTTTCTTT. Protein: CASTPPRTPGGTTEAFF.

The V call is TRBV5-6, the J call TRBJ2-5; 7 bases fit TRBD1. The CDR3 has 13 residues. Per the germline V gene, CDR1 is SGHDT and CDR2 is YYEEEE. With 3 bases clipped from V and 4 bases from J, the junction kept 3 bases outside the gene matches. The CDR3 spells CASSWTGRETQYF. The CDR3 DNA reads TGTGCCAGCAGCTGGACAGGTCGAGAGACCCAGTACTTC.

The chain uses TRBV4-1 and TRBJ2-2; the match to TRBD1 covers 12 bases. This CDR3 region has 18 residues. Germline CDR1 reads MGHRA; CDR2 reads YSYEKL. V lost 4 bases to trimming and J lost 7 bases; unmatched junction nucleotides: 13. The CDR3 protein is CASSLRRGTGGADGELFF. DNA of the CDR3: TGCGCCAGCAGCCTTCGGAGGGGGACAGGGGGCGCGGACGGGGAGCTGTTTTTT.

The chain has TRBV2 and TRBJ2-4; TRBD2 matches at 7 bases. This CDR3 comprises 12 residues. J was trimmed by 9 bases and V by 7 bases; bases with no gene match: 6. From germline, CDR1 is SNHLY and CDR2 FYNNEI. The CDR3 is CASTREESIQYF. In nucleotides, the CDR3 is TGTGCCAGCACCCGGGAGGAATCCATTCAGTACTTC.

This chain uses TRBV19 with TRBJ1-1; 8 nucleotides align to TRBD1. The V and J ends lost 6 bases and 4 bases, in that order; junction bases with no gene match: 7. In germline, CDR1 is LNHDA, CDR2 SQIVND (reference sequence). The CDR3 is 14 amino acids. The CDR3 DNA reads TGTGCCAGTAGCGACAGGGGAGTTGGCACTGAAGCTTTCTTT. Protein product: CASSDRGVGTEAFF.